A selection of T cell receptor beta chains follows, all from one sample in a study of T cells after yellow fever vaccination. TCRdb re-called the 5' RACE reads with MiXCR, one entry per CDR3 protein. Of about 170,000 distinct CDR3 sequences in the sample, about 6% were seen once. The sample in question was CD4+ T cells sorted from PBMCs, obtained on the day of the first yellow fever vaccination. The receptors shown here come from a young man who received the YFV17D yellow fever vaccine. Both conserved end residues are part of each CDR3. A D gene is named only where the DNA matches it firmly. The size entry is marked missing in some rows and otherwise reads once, few, many or a size class.

few | NA | TRBJ1-4 | TRBV20-1 | TGCAGTGCTGGGACAACTGCAACTAATGAAAAACTGTTTTTT | CSAGTTATNEKLFF
few | NA | TRBJ1-2 | TRBV12-3/TRBV12-4 | TGTGCCTTCAGTTTCCTATTACCTAAAGGACAGACTAACTATGGCTACACCTTC | CAFSFLLPKGQTNYGYTF
many | TRBD2 | TRBJ2-4 | TRBV6-5 | TGTGCCAGCAGTTACCCGAGCCGGACTAGCAACATTCAGTACTTC | CASSYPSRTSNIQYF
many | NA | TRBJ2-2 | TRBV12-3/TRBV12-4 | TGTGCCAGCAGGCGAACAGGGAACACCGGGGAGCTGTTTTTT | CASRRTGNTGELFF
few | TRBD2 | TRBJ2-5 | TRBV5-1 | TGCGCCAGCAGCCAGGGACTAGCGGGTTCGGAGACCCAGTACTTC | CASSQGLAGSETQYF
few | NA | TRBJ1-2 | TRBV5-6 | TGTGCCAGCATCCAGTCGGGAACTGATGGCTACACCTTC | CASIQSGTDGYTF
NA | TRBD1 | TRBJ2-2 | TRBV24-1 | TGTGCCACCAGCGACCCGGGACAGGGGATAGCTGGGGAGCTGTTTTTT | CATSDPGQGIAGELFF
NA | TRBD2 | TRBJ2-3 | TRBV7-9 | TGTGCCAGCAGCGGGGGACTAGGGGCAGATACGCAGTATTTT | CASSGGLGADTQYF
many | TRBD1 | TRBJ2-1 | TRBV18 | TGTGCCAGCTCATCCCGGGACAGGGTCAATGAGCAGTTCTTC | CASSSRDRVNEQFF
few | NA | TRBJ1-2 | TRBV7-2 | TGTGCCAGCAGCTTAAAGACAGACTATGGCTACACCTTC | CASSLKTDYGYTF
many | TRBD1 | TRBJ2-5 | TRBV4-3 | TGCGCCAGCAGCCAAGCCGGGACAGGGGGAGAGACCCAGTACTTC | CASSQAGTGGETQYF
many | NA | TRBJ2-3 | TRBV11-3 | TGTGCCAGCAGCCCGAAGTCCGTTGCGGGGGATACGCAGTATTTT | CASSPKSVAGDTQYF
NA | NA | TRBJ2-7 | TRBV5-1 | TGCGCCAGCAGCTTGGACATGTCCTACGAGCAGTACTTC | CASSLDMSYEQYF
few | TRBD2 | TRBJ2-3 | TRBV6-5 | TGTGCCAGCAGTTCAGGCGGGAGACTCACAGATACGCAGTATTTT | CASSSGGRLTDTQYF
many | NA | TRBJ1-1 | TRBV19 | TGTGCCAGTCTAAACTTTGCAGGGTTGGGGAACACTGAAGCTTTCTTT | CASLNFAGLGNTEAFF
many | NA | TRBJ2-3 | TRBV20-1 | TGCAGTGCTCCTCGGCCCCCTGCTGTTACGCAGTATTTT | CSAPRPPAVTQYF
many | TRBD2 | TRBJ2-2 | TRBV7-2 | TGTGCCAGCAGCTTAATGAGCGGGGGGGCTGCCGGGGAGCTGTTTTTT | CASSLMSGGAAGELFF
many | NA | TRBJ2-7 | TRBV5-1 | TGCGCCAGCAGCTTCACGGGACACGGCTACGAGCAGTACTTC | CASSFTGHGYEQYF
many | NA | TRBJ2-2 | TRBV29-1 | TGCAGCGTTGTGGAGCGCCGGAGCACCGGGGAGCTGTTTTTT | CSVVERRSTGELFF
few | NA | TRBJ1-3 | TRBV3-1 | TGTGCCAGCAGCAGAAAGGTACACTCTGGAAACACCATATATTTT | CASSRKVHSGNTIYF
NA | NA | TRBJ2-1 | TRBV30 | TGTGCCTGGAGTAGGGGATTTTACAATGAGCAGTTCTTC | CAWSRGFYNEQFF
few | NA | TRBJ1-1 | TRBV6-1 | TGTGCCAGCAGGATACAGGGAACCATGAACACTGAAGCTTTCTTT | CASRIQGTMNTEAFF
many | NA | TRBJ2-3 | TRBV11-2 | TGTGCCAGCAGGTTGACCGCGGGGAGCACAGATACGCAGTATTTT | CASRLTAGSTDTQYF
NA | NA | TRBJ1-6 | TRBV6-5 | TGTGCCAGCAGTTATACGCAGGATTCACCCCTCCACTTT | CASSYTQDSPLHF
many | NA | TRBJ2-3 | TRBV7-8 | TGTGCCAGCAGCCCCCCCCGGGGAGATACGCAGTATTTT | CASSPPRGDTQYF
few | NA | TRBJ1-6 | TRBV10-3 | TGTGCCACCGATCACCGCCCCGGACACTGGGGCTCCAATTCACCCCTCCACTTT | CATDHRPGHWGSNSPLHF
few | NA | TRBJ2-7 | TRBV11-2 | TGTGCCAGCAGGTCACCGGGACGCCGAAACTCCTACGAGCAGTACTTC | CASRSPGRRNSYEQYF
few | NA | TRBJ2-7 | TRBV5-6 | TGTGCCAGCAGCCTGAGGGGCAAGGGCTACGAGCAGTACTTC | CASSLRGKGYEQYF
many | NA | TRBJ2-3 | TRBV2 | TGTGCCAGCAGTAATCCAGATACGCAGTATTTT | CASSNPDTQYF
many | NA | TRBJ2-4 | TRBV20-1 | TGCAGTGCTAGAGGGGTTTTGGCCAAAAACATTCAGTACTTC | CSARGVLAKNIQYF
few | NA | TRBJ2-3 | TRBV5-4 | TGTGCCAGCACCCCGGGGCCCACAGATACGCAGTATTTT | CASTPGPTDTQYF
NA | NA | TRBJ1-2 | TRBV7-2 | TGTGCCAGCAGCTTAGGGGGCTCCAGAAGCGGGGTCTATGGCTACACCTTC | CASSLGGSRSGVYGYTF
few | NA | TRBJ1-1 | TRBV7-9 | TGTGCCAGCAGGGGAGTGGGCACTGAAGCTTTCTTT | CASRGVGTEAFF
NA | TRBD2 | TRBJ2-5 | TRBV7-8 | TGTGCCAGCAGCTTTAATAGCGGGGTCCAAGAGACCCAGTACTTC | CASSFNSGVQETQYF
few | NA | TRBJ1-1 | TRBV20-1 | TGCAGTGCTAGAGATCCAGCGGTGGGAGACACTGAAGCTTTCTTT | CSARDPAVGDTEAFF
many | NA | TRBJ1-3 | TRBV20-1 | TGCAGTGCTCCTGGGGTCTCTGGAAACACCATATATTTT | CSAPGVSGNTIYF
many | NA | TRBJ2-1 | TRBV5-5 | TGTGCCAGCAGCTTGGGTGACTCATATCTTACAGCGGAGTTCTTC | CASSLGDSYLTAEFF
NA | NA | TRBJ1-4 | TRBV10-3 | TGTGCCATCTCTATCGGGTTGAGTGAAAAACTGTTTTTT | CAISIGLSEKLFF
few | NA | TRBJ2-2 | TRBV6-2/TRBV6-3 | TGTGCCAGCAGTACTGAACAGGGCAATCCCGGGGAGCTGTTTTTT | CASSTEQGNPGELFF
NA | NA | TRBJ1-2 | TRBV25-1 | TGTGCCAGCAGTGAATTGGCGCGGGAGGGCTACACCTTC | CASSELAREGYTF
many | NA | TRBJ1-5 | TRBV6-5 | TGTGCCAGCAGTTACCGTAAGGGTTGGGGCAATCAGCCCCAGCATTTT | CASSYRKGWGNQPQHF
few | TRBD2 | TRBJ2-3 | TRBV6-4 | TGTGCCAGCAGCGGAAGCGGGGGCGAGGGAGATACGCAGTATTTT | CASSGSGGEGDTQYF
many | NA | TRBJ2-6 | TRBV5-6 | TGTGCCAGCAGCTTGCTACAGGGCTCTGGGGCCAACGTCCTGACTTTC | CASSLLQGSGANVLTF
many | TRBD2 | TRBJ2-1 | TRBV10-3 | TGTGCCATCAGCCTACTAGCGGGGGGTGTCAATGAGCAGTTCTTC | CAISLLAGGVNEQFF
many | NA | TRBJ2-5 | TRBV7-2 | TGTGCCAGCAGCTTATGGAAAGAGACCCAGTACTTC | CASSLWKETQYF
many | TRBD1 | TRBJ1-2 | TRBV12-3/TRBV12-4 | TGTGCCAGCAGCTACAATAGGGCAGGGGGCGGCTACACCTTC | CASSYNRAGGGYTF
NA | NA | TRBJ2-5 | TRBV7-3 | TGTGCCAGCAGCCCGCTAGGGACCGTCCAAGAGACCCAGTACTTC | CASSPLGTVQETQYF
few | NA | TRBJ1-1 | TRBV6-5 | TGTGCCAGCAGTTACGTCCCTCCCTGGCAGGGGAGGAACACTGAAGCTTTCTTT | CASSYVPPWQGRNTEAFF
few | NA | TRBJ1-2 | TRBV20-1 | TGCAGTGCTAGAGTGTCTATAGGAGTAAACTATGGCTACACCTTC | CSARVSIGVNYGYTF
many | NA | TRBJ2-1 | TRBV4-3 | TGCGCCAGCAGCCAAATGGGCGATGAGCAGTTCTTC | CASSQMGDEQFF
NA | TRBD2 | TRBJ2-5 | TRBV9 | TGTCCCAGCAGCGTAGGCGGGGGATTCCAAGAGACCCAGTACTTC | CPSSVGGGFQETQYF
NA | NA | TRBJ2-7 | TRBV20-1 | TGCAGTGCTAGAGATCCGGCAGGGGTCCCCTACGAGCAGTACTTC | CSARDPAGVPYEQYF
few | NA | TRBJ1-1 | TRBV18 | TGTGCCAGCTCACCACCGGCCCCTAGAGGCACTGAAGCTTTCTTT | CASSPPAPRGTEAFF
many | NA | TRBJ1-2 | TRBV29-1 | TGCAGCGTTGTGGACACCTATGGCTACACCTTC | CSVVDTYGYTF
NA | TRBD2 | TRBJ2-1 | TRBV7-2 | TGTGCCAGCAGATCAGCGGGGGGGTTGTACAATGAGCAGTTCTTC | CASRSAGGLYNEQFF